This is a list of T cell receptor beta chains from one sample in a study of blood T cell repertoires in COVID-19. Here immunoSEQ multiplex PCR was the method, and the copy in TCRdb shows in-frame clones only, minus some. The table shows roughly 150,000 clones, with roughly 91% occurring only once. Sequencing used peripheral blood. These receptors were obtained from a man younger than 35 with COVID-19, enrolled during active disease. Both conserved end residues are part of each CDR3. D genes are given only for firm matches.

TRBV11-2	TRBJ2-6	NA	CASSLRGGIGANVLTF
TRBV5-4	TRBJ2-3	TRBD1	CASSVDRASTDTQYF
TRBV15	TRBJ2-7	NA	CATSREDYYEQYF
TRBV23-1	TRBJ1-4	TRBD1	CASSQPGQNGGHHNEKLLF
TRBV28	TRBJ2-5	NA	CASSYESKETQYF
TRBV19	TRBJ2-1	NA	CASSSRGSGGFYQFF
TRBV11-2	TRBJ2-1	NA	CASSLSYEQFF
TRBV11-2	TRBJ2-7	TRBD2	CASSLELAGSYEQYF
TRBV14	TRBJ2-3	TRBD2	CASSPRLAVTDTQYF
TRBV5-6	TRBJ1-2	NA	CASSFTGHYGYTF
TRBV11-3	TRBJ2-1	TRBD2	CASSPGRVTYNEQFF
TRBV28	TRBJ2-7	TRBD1	CASSPSSGGASEQYF
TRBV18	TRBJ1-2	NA	CASSRSISDGYTF
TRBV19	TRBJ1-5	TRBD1	CASSGLYTGTGAPVPQHF
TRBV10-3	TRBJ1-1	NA	CAISEAQPGTEAFF
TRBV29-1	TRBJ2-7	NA	CSVEQGSPYEQYF
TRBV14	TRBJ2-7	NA	CASSHVGARVEQYF
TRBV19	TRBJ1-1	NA	CASSSTSVTEAFF
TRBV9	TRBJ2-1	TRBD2	CASSVAVSGGNEQFF
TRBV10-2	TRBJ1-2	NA	CASSEAGRGGYGYTF
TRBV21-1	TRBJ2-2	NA	CASSKATVSGREYTGELFF
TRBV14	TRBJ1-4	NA	CASSQVWQGRKLFF
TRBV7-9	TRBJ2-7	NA	CASSSNMGTRNPYEQYF
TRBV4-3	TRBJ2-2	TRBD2	CASSRELAGAWTGELFF
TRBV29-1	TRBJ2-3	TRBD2	CSVVAGGQGTDTQYF
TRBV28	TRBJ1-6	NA	CASSPITHMRASSYNSPLHF
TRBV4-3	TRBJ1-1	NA	CASSQVGRNTEAFF
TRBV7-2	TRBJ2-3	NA	CASSPPADTQYF
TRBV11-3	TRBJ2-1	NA	CASSLERETEQFF
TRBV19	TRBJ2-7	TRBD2	CASSIRTSGYEQYF
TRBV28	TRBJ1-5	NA	CASSSTAVRQPQHF
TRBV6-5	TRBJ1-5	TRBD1	CASRQTGGGQPQHF
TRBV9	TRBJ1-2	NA	CASSVSGGYGYTF
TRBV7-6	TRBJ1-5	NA	CASSLDPGGNQPQHF
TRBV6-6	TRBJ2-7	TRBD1	CASSPWTGGYEQYF
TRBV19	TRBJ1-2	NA	CASSEDNYGYTF
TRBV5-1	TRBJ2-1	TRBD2	CASRLAGAGEQFF
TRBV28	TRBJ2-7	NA	CASSFSGSDEQYF
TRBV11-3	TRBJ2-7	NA	CASSLDRRRQAYEQYF